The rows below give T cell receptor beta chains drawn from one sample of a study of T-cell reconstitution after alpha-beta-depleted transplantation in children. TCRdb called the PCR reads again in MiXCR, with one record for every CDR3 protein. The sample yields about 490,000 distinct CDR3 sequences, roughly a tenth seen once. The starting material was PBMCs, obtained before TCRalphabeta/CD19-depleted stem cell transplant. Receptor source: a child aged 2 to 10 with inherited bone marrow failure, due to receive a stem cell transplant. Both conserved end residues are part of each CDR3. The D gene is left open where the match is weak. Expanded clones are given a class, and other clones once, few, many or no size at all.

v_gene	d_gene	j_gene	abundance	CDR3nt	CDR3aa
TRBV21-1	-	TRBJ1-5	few	TGTGCCAGCAGGGAAACTTGGCAGCCCCAGCATTTT	CASRETWQPQHF
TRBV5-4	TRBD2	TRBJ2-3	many	TGTGCCAGCAGCTTGTTTGGCGGGAGGCGGTCAGATACGCAGTATTTT	CASSLFGGRRSDTQYF
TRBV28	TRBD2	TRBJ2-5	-	TGTGCCAGCAGTTTATGCCCCGGACTAGCGGGAGATGTTAACTTAGAGACCCAGTACTTC	CASSLCPGLAGDVNLETQYF
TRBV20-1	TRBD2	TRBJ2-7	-	TGCAGTGCTCGGACTAGCGGGAACTACGAGCAGTACTTC	CSARTSGNYEQYF
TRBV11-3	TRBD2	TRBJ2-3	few	TGTGCCAGCAGCCCCCGCCTAGCGGGAGGTTTAACAGATACGCAGTATTTT	CASSPRLAGGLTDTQYF
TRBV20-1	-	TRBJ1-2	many	TGCAGTGCTAGGGAGGGGGACTATGGCTACACCTTC	CSAREGDYGYTF
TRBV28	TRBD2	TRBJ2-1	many	TGTGCCAGCAGTTGGATCGCGGGAGGGCCATGGGAGCAGTTCTTC	CASSWIAGGPWEQFF
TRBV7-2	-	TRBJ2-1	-	TGTGCCAGCAGCTTAGGGCCCGGGTTGGATGAGCAGTTCTTC	CASSLGPGLDEQFF
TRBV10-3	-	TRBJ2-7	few	TGTGCCATCAGTGCTTTGCACGACGAGCAGTACTTC	CAISALHDEQYF
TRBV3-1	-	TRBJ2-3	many	TGTGCCAGCAGCCATCTCGACAGCCTCCCCACAGATACGCAGTATTTT	CASSHLDSLPTDTQYF
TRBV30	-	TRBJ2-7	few	TGTGCCTGGAACCCCACAGGACTCCTCTCCTACGAGCAGTACTTC	CAWNPTGLLSYEQYF
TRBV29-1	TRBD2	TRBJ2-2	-	TGCAGCGTTGAAGATGGGTCTAATAGCGGGAGGCTCGGCACCGGGGAGCTGTTTTTT	CSVEDGSNSGRLGTGELFF
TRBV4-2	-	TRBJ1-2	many	TGTGCCAGCAGCCACGATGGGTCGCGGGTTACTAACTATGGCTACACCTTC	CASSHDGSRVTNYGYTF
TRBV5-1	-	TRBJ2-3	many	TGCGCCAGCAGCTTGGTAGCAGATGCAGATACGCAGTATTTT	CASSLVADADTQYF
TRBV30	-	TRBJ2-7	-	TGTGCCTGGAGTAACGAGGGACACTACGAGCAGTACTTC	CAWSNEGHYEQYF
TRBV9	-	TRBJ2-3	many	TGTGCCAGCAGCTTTGCGGTTGGGGATACGCAGTATTTT	CASSFAVGDTQYF
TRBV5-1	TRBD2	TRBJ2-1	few	TGCGCCAGCAGCGGTGTGGGGAGGGCCCCCAGTGAGCAGTTCTTC	CASSGVGRAPSEQFF
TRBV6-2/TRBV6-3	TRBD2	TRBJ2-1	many	TGTGCCAGCAGTTACTCGATGACTAGCGGGAGGACCTCCTACAATGAGCAGTTCTTC	CASSYSMTSGRTSYNEQFF
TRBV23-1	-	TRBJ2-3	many	TGCGCCAGCATCCCGTCGGGGTCTAGCACAGATACGCAGTATTTT	CASIPSGSSTDTQYF
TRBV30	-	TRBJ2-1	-	TGTGCCTGGAGTACGAGTGTGAATGAGCAGTTCTTC	CAWSTSVNEQFF
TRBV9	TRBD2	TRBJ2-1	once	TGTGCCAGCACCGACCCCGGCGGGAGCTCCTACAATGAGCAGTTCTTC	CASTDPGGSSYNEQFF
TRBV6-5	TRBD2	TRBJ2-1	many	TGTGCCAGCAGTTACTCGAGACTAGCAGTTTACAATGAGCAGTTCTTC	CASSYSRLAVYNEQFF